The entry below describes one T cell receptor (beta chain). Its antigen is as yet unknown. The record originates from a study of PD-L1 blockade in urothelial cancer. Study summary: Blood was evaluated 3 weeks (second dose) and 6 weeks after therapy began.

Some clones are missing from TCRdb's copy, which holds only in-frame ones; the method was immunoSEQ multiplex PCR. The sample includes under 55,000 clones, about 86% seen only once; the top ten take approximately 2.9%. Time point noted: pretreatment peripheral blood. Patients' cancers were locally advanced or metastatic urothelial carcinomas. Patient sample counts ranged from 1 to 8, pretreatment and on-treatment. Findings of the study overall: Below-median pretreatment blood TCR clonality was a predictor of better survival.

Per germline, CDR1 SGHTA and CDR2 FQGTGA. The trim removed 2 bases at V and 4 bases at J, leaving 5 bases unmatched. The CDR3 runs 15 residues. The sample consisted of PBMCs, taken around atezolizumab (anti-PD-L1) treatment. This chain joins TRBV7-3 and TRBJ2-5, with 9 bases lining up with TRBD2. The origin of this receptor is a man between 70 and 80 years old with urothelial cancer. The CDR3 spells CASSLAGGPPETQYF. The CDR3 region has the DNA TGTGCCAGCAGCTTAGCGGGAGGGCCCCCAGAGACCCAGTACTTC.